The 12 T cell receptor beta chains presented below share a single source sample, sequenced in a study of cytomegalovirus exposure and HLA in healthy donors. Libraries were prepared by immunoSEQ multiplex PCR; TCRdb keeps only in-frame clonotypes and omits some of them. The table shows 150,000 to 200,000 clones, with 70% to 90% occurring only once. The sequenced material came from PBMCs. The source of these receptors is a man aged 18 to 29 in good health and CMV-seronegative.

This clone was found a few times. One junction end disagrees with the germline gene, perhaps due to a read error. The rearrangement joins TRBV7-7 to TRBJ2-3; D ambiguous. CDR3 length equals 16 residues. Germline loops: CDR1 SSHAT, CDR2 FNYEAQ (reference sequence). DNA for the CDR3: TGTGCTAGCAGCCCCCTCAGAGGAGCGAGCACAGATACGCAGTATTTT. Its protein is CASSPLRGASTDTQYF. Together with reference TRBV7-7 and TRBJ2-3, the CDR3 gives the full variable domain: GAGVSQSPRYKVTKRGQDVTLRCDPISSHATLYWYQQALGQGPEFLTYFNYEAQPDKSGLPSDRFSAERPEGSISTLTIQRTEQRDSAMYRCASSPLRGASTDTQYFGPGTRLTVL.

The chain has TRBV18 and TRBJ2-1; D is uncertain. V was shortened by 2 bases and J by 7 bases, with 6 bases between the two germline ends. Germline V lookup: CDR1 KGHSH, CDR2 LQKENI. The CDR3 is 12 residues long. The CDR3 region is CASSPTENEQFF. CDR3 DNA sequence: TGTGCCAGCTCACCAACGGAGAATGAGCAGTTCTTC.

This clone was detected only once. V and J are TRBV6-1 and TRBJ1-5; D might be TRBD1 (6 bases). Germline lookup yields CDR1 MNHNS and CDR2 SASEGT. Trimming pared 5 bases from V and 5 bases from J, leaving 10 bases between. The length of the CDR3 is 13 residues. CDR3 in DNA: TGTGCCAGCAGTTCCAGGGGATATCAGCCCCAGCATTTT. Its translation: CASSSRGYQPQHF.

The chain couples TRBV5-1 to TRBJ2-3, with 7 bases fitting TRBD1. Trimming removed 2 bases from V and 2 bases from J; junction bases left unmatched: 2. The germline gives CDR1 SGHRS, CDR2 YFSETQ. This CDR3 spans 14 amino acids. Here the CDR3 reads CASSFDRATDTQYF. CDR3 nucleotide sequence: TGCGCCAGCAGCTTCGACAGGGCCACAGATACGCAGTATTTT.

V gene TRBV7-9 combines with J gene TRBJ1-1; 9 positions agree with TRBD1. Trimming took 7 bases from V and 5 from J; bases not matched to a gene: 14. Germline V gives CDR1 SEHNR, CDR2 FQNEAQ (reference sequence). This CDR3 has 16 amino acids. CDR3 amino acids: CASTPPTGGVRTEAFF. The CDR3 nucleotides read TGTGCCAGCACCCCACCCACAGGGGGCGTTAGGACTGAAGCTTTCTTT.

This chain links TRBV5-1 with TRBJ2-2, with TRBD2 identical over 7 bases. The V segment lost 2 bases and the J segment 10 bases; nucleotides outside the gene matches: 8. There are 14 residues in the CDR3. CDR1 SGHRS and CDR2 YFSETQ come from the germline V gene. The CDR3 region is CASSLFGRESELFF. The CDR3 DNA sequence: TGCGCCAGCAGCTTATTCGGGCGGGAGTCGGAGCTGTTTTTT. Complete variable domain (other parts from reference TRBV5-1 and TRBJ2-2): KAGVTQTPRYLIKTRGQQVTLSCSPISGHRSVSWYQQTPGQGLQFLFEYFSETQRNKGNFPGRFSGRQFSNSRSEMNVSTLELGDSALYLCASSLFGRESELFFGEGSRLTVL.

The chain combines TRBV29-1 with TRBJ2-2; D is perhaps TRBD2 (6 bases). Trimming shortened V by 5 bases and J by 1 base, and 14 bases separated the two germline ends. Germline CDR1 reads SQVTM; CDR2 reads ANQGSEA. This CDR3 spans 15 amino acids. CDR3 region: CSVRGTYMNTGELFF. CDR3 sequence (DNA): TGCAGCGTTCGTGGGACTTATATGAACACCGGGGAGCTGTTTTTT.

This rearrangement joins TRBV18 to TRBJ1-2; D may be TRBD1 (6 bases). V lost 0 bases and J 7 bases, leaving 21 bases between the germline ends. The CDR3 extends over 17 amino acids. Germline V gives CDR1 KGHSH, CDR2 LQKENI. The CDR3 nucleotides are TGTGCCAGCTCACCACCGAGTCAGGGGAGTTTATCGTTTGGCTACACCTTC. Translated: CASSPPSQGSLSFGYTF.

The V gene is TRBV28, the J gene TRBJ2-7, with D possibly TRBD1 on 6 matching bases. Germline V gene sequence: CDR1 MDHEN, CDR2 SYDVKM. V was shortened by 6 bases and J by 2 bases, with 20 bases between the two germline ends. The CDR3 loop spans 16 amino acids. CDR3 residues: CASRLDSGVHTYEQYF. Here the CDR3 DNA reads TGTGCCAGCAGGCTCGATTCAGGGGTCCACACCTACGAGCAGTACTTC.

The chain carries TRBV4-1 and TRBJ1-4; weak D call: TRBD1 (6 bases). V was clipped by 0 bases and J by 3 bases, with 20 bases between them. CDR1 is MGHRA, CDR2 YSYEKL, per germline. This CDR3 has 19 residues. The CDR3 loop is CASSQDFTGLNTANEKLFF. The CDR3 DNA is TGCGCCAGCAGCCAAGATTTTACAGGGCTTAACACGGCTAATGAAAAACTGTTTTTT.

The chain uses TRBV7-9 and TRBJ1-1; the match to TRBD1 covers 9 bases. CDR1 and CDR2 from the germline V gene are SEHNR and FQNEAQ (reference sequence). This CDR3 contains 14 residues. V was clipped by 4 bases and J by 2 bases; unmatched bases: 2. CDR3 DNA: TGTGCCAGCAGCTGGGGACAGGGTAACACTGAAGCTTTCTTT. This translates into CASSWGQGNTEAFF.

This chain links TRBV28 with TRBJ2-3; D uncertain. Germline values: CDR1 MDHEN, CDR2 SYDVKM. CDR3 length: 14 amino acids. Trimming cost V 5 bases and J 3 bases, with 12 bases left between them. CDR3 coding DNA: TGTGCCAGCAGTAATCCCTCTAGGACAGATACGCAGTATTTT. Translating it yields CASSNPSRTDTQYF.